The 11 T cell receptor beta chains below were found in one sample sequenced in a study of shared clonotypes between healthy human individuals. Using immunoSEQ multiplex PCR, the repertoire was profiled, and TCRdb retains in-frame clones only, with some absent. This table holds nearly 1,000,000 clones, roughly 72% found once. Material for sequencing was memory CD4+ T cells sorted from blood. Sample subset: CD45RA-negative fraction. The receptors stem from a man between 18 and 35 years old in good health.

The chain combines TRBV2 with TRBJ1-4; no clear D gene. This CDR3 is built from 10 residues. Germline V gene sequence: CDR1 SNHLY, CDR2 FYNNEI. The V end was cut by 3 bases, the J end by 8 bases, with 1 base between. CDR3 sequence: CASSDEKLFF. The CDR3 bases are TGTGCCAGCAGTGACGAAAAACTGTTTTTT.

This clone has ten or more counts. Distinct nucleotide sequences in the sample also encode this CDR3. The rearrangement joins TRBV5-1 to TRBJ2-7; D unclear. Germline CDR1 reads SGHRS; CDR2 reads YFSETQ. There are 12 residues in the CDR3. The V end was cut by 0 bases, the J end by 6 bases, with 7 bases between. The CDR3 loop reads CASSLGLGEQYF. DNA for the CDR3: TGCGCCAGCAGCTTGGGTTTGGGCGAGCAGTACTTC. Supplemented by reference TRBV5-1 and TRBJ2-7, the full variable domain reads KAGVTQTPRYLIKTRGQQVTLSCSPISGHRSVSWYQQTPGQGLQFLFEYFSETQRNKGNFPGRFSGRQFSNSRSEMNVSTLELGDSALYLCASSLGLGEQYFGPGTRLTVT.

As for this clone: Other DNA sequences in the same sample also yield this CDR3. J is TRBJ1-1 and V is TRBV7-2, with D possibly TRBD1 on 5 matching bases. CDR1 and CDR2 (germline): SGHTA, FQGNSA. The CDR3 spans 14 residues. V lost 2 bases, J lost 3 bases, and 10 bases lay in between. This CDR3 reads CASSLQGGDTEAFF. The CDR3 nucleotides read TGTGCCAGCAGCTTACAGGGAGGGGACACTGAAGCTTTCTTT.

The V call is TRBV18, the J call TRBJ2-3; D gene ambiguous. Germline V gives CDR1 KGHSH, CDR2 LQKENI. The CDR3 covers 14 residues. Trimming pared 5 bases from V and 0 bases from J, leaving 9 bases between. The chain's CDR3 is CASSATLSTDTQYF. Here the CDR3 DNA reads TGTGCCAGCTCAGCGACCCTAAGCACAGATACGCAGTATTTT.

This clone was seen a handful of times. Other DNA sequences in the sample encode the same CDR3. The V call is TRBV5-1, the J call TRBJ1-2; D possibly corresponds to TRBD1 (6 bases). This CDR3 contains 13 residues. CDR1 and CDR2 (germline): SGHRS, YFSETQ. Trimming shortened V by 1 base and J by 4 bases, and 8 bases separated the two germline ends. In nucleotides, the CDR3 is TGCGCCAGCAGCTTGACAGGGAGCTATGGCTACACCTTC. Amino acids: CASSLTGSYGYTF.

This clone was seen a handful of times. This rearrangement joins TRBV7-8 to TRBJ1-1; possibly TRBD1 for D (6 bases). The CDR3 covers 14 residues. The V end was cut by 0 bases, the J end by 6 bases, with 11 bases between. Germline V gene data show CDR1 as SGHVS and CDR2 as FQNEAQ. The CDR3: CASSLAGGASEAFF. CDR3 coding DNA: TGTGCCAGCAGCTTAGCGGGGGGGGCCTCTGAAGCTTTCTTT.

The chain employs TRBV29-1 and TRBJ2-7; D possibly uses TRBD1 or TRBD2 (5 bases each). V was clipped by 4 bases and J by 5 bases, with 9 bases between them. CDR3 length: 11 residues. Germline V gene lookup returns CDR1 SQVTM and CDR2 ANQGSEA. The CDR3 coding sequence is TGCAGCGTTGGGGACGTGGACGAGCAGTACTTC. The encoded protein is CSVGDVDEQYF.

The J gene is TRBJ1-3, the V gene TRBV6-6; D gene uncertain. The germline V gene encodes CDR1 MNHNY and CDR2 SVGAGI (reference sequence). V lost 6 bases to trimming and J lost 4 bases, with 7 bases between them. The CDR3 loop spans 12 amino acids. The CDR3 DNA reads as TGTGCCAGCAGCTCGGCCGGAAACACCATATATTTT. Amino acid sequence: CASSSAGNTIYF.

V is TRBV30 and J is TRBJ2-2; D gene ambiguous. The CDR3 extends over 14 amino acids. Looked up from germline, CDR1 is GTSNPN and CDR2 is SVGIG (reference sequence). The V end was cut by 5 bases, the J end by 4 bases, with 14 bases between. CDR3 DNA sequence: TGTGCCTGGGGGCTGGGTCCGGGCACCGGGGAGCTGTTTTTT. Residues: CAWGLGPGTGELFF. Based on the CDR3 plus reference TRBV30 and TRBJ2-2, the full variable domain is SQTIHQWPATLVQPVGSPLSLECTVEGTSNPNLYWYRQAAGRGLQLLFYSVGIGQISSEVPQNLSASRPQDRQFILSSKKLLLSDSGFYLCAWGLGPGTGELFFGEGSRLTVL.

The V gene is TRBV29-1, the J gene TRBJ2-7, with D possibly being TRBD1 or TRBD2 (5 bases each). Per germline, CDR1 SQVTM and CDR2 ANQGSEA. V lost 4 bases, J lost 0 bases, and 16 bases lay in between. The CDR3 extends over 15 amino acids. CDR3 loop: CSVGAPGTLSYEQYF. The CDR3 nucleotides are TGCAGCGTTGGGGCTCCCGGGACCCTCTCCTACGAGCAGTACTTC.

This sequence joins TRBV7-9 and TRBJ1-3; TRBD1 is a possible D gene (5 bases). Germline assignment: CDR1 SEHNR and CDR2 FQNEAQ (reference sequence). The V and J ends lost 3 bases and 0 bases respectively, with 12 bases between them. This CDR3 region has 16 residues. The CDR3 coding sequence is TGTGCCAGCAGCTTTTTTGGGACTATCTCTGGAAACACCATATATTTT. This sequence encodes CASSFFGTISGNTIYF.